This TCR beta chain was documented in a study of beta chain features in type 1 diabetes. This clone was found a few times. What it binds is not known. Sequencing targeted expressed TCRB transcripts, as all isolated RNA had been reverse transcribed. Some clones are missing from TCRdb's copy, which holds only in-frame ones; the method was immunoSEQ multiplex PCR. This repertoire shows a few hundred thousand clones, around a tenth found once; its top ten account for about 0.6%. The trim removed 11 bases at V and 1 base at J, leaving 11 bases unmatched. Germline-derived CDR1 and CDR2 are SEHNR and FQNEAQ (reference sequence). The CDR3 is 16 amino acids. Study-level findings and limits: Type 1 diabetes patients showed a moderate but significant shortening of TCRB CDR3s in all four CD4+ subsets.

The chain couples TRBV7-9 to TRBJ2-2; 9 bases map to TRBD2. The sequenced sample was central memory CD4+ T cells from blood. This TCR derives from a man younger than 45 with type 1 diabetes. DNA of the CDR3: TGTGCCCCGGTGCCTAGCGGGACCTGGAACACCGGGGAGCTGTTTTTT. Translated, it gives CAPVPSGTWNTGELFF.